Detailed here is one TCR beta chain. In this sample, this clone turned up once. Its specific antigen is unknown. Base qualities are not at hand, and no much larger clone is one base apart. In total, just over 650 healthy bone marrow donors made up the cohort. Cohort members were all nominally healthy when sampled, although unrecorded immune exposures were likely present. The donor tested CMV seropositive, placing the donor among the 290 or so seropositive members of the cohort. A peripheral blood sample was collected from each donor, and TCR beta sequencing was performed on peripheral blood mononuclear cells. The Qiagen DNeasy Blood Extraction Kit was used to extract genomic DNA from the blood cell samples. Library prep was done by the immunoSEQ multiplex PCR assay. For the multiplex PCR, a mixture combining 60 forward primers for TCR Vbeta segments and 13 reverse primers for TCR Jbeta segments was used. Amplification of the CDR3 region of rearranged TCR beta genes was performed with a multiplex PCR assay on genomic DNA. The amplified TCR beta libraries were sequenced on the Illumina HiSeq System as 87-base-pair reads. On the authors' methods: A later analysis tallied approximately 87 million unique TCR beta chains across the 700 or so repertoires, and about 12 million of those chains were shared by two or more donors. Raw reads were error-corrected and collapsed into unique sequences with a nearest-neighbor algorithm that merged closely related sequences to remove PCR and sequencing errors. To assign V, D and J gene segments, CDR3 sequences were aligned to IMGT reference sequences. For a sequence to be retained, a match of at least six nucleotides to both a V gene segment and a J gene segment was required. A rearrangement counted as productive if the CDR3 had no stop codons and remained in frame with V and J, and every other rearrangement counted as non-productive. Following IMGT convention, CDR3 was defined as the stretch from the second conserved V-encoded cysteine up to the conserved J-encoded phenylalanine. The earlier analysis of some 600 of the donors excluded sequences that lacked an unambiguous match to a single V gene segment. An earlier analysis of 550 to 650 of the donors classified V segments as functional when productive rearrangements were above 56.7% and as segregating when the standard deviation between donors was above 5%. To diagnose cytomegalovirus status from the catalog of TCR beta chain sequences, a statistical classification framework was built. In a later analysis, V and J genes were assigned by comparing TCR nucleotide sequences against IMGT/GENE-DB human TR gene sequences. In a later analysis, CDR3 sequences and most-parsimonious VDJ recombination scenarios were assigned using the TCRdist pipeline. In a later analysis, each TCR beta chain was defined by its CDR3 amino acid sequence together with its V-gene family, and reads lacking a unique V-gene family were excluded. A later analysis removed 500 to 600 highly shared, low-generation-probability nucleotide sequences to deal with suspected cross-contamination and a sequencing artifact. For each public chain, a later analysis derived a clonal expansion index from normalized ranks of inferred template counts within each repertoire. Generation probabilities in a later analysis came from a VDJ recombination model fitted to out-of-frame rearrangements, and those results were checked against IGoR. In a later analysis, TCR-TCR, TCR-HLA and TCR-CMV co-occurrence was scored with hypergeometric tests, and a repertoire-size bias correction was applied to TCR pairs. A later analysis estimated false discovery rates by permuting HLA or CMV assignments 20 times. A later analysis grouped co-occurring TCRs with DBSCAN, adding TCRdist sequence similarity when clustering within HLA-allele-positive subsets. Co-occurrence clustering excluded repertoires with fewer than 30,000 or more than 120,000 public chains, plus five with anomalous nucleotide sharing. TCRdb re-hosts the immuneACCESS table, in-frame sequences only. Its copies lack some clones; in the studies checked, an unresolved V gene accounts for under half of them, and the cause for the rest is not known. That table gives V, J and clone size, and the DNA gave D and trimming. For this sample there are 120,000 to 150,000 clones; more than 60% appear just once. 8.8% of the sample is in the top ten clones.

This sample was taken from a study of cytomegalovirus exposure and HLA in healthy donors (dated by TCRdb to about 2017). Regarding the study in general: An earlier analysis of approximately 600 of the donors reported more than 250 Gb of sequence data and 117 million unique TCR beta sequences from around 200 million T cells. Every discovery cohort repertoire had been produced on one sequencing platform. HLA typing covered class I and class II loci at four-digit resolution. Along with the approximately 700-subject first cohort, a separate validation cohort of over a hundred different subjects was used. Roughly 300 gigabases of sequencing data and approximately 80 million unique TCR sequences were included in an early release covering about 700 HLA-typed donors. A later genetic analysis took genome-wide SNP genotypes for about 55% of the roughly 670 donors and used that subset as a discovery cohort. The study used immunosequencing to profile the T cell repertoires of approximately 650 subjects and linked those repertoires to cytomegalovirus serostatus. Because of strong linkage in the cohort, 4 to 6 DR-DQ haplotypes were treated as single units for association and clustering. To decide whether each TCR beta V gene segment behaved as functional or pseudogenic, an earlier analysis of approximately 590 of the donors relied on high-throughput TCR beta sequencing. Of the roughly 430 genotyped donors, around 81% fell in the genetic ancestry cluster associated with self-reported Caucasian donors. Among about 410 genotyped donors of the cohort, an average of around 250,000 unique TCR beta nucleotide sequences was sequenced per donor, of which about 19% were non-productive. The aim of the study was to test whether cataloging public T cell receptors could identify signatures of past pathogen exposure. Typing coverage differed by locus: A, B, C, DRB1 and DQB1 were typed in roughly 620-630 donors, DQA1 in 500 to 550, DPA1 in 600 to 610, and DPB1 in around 440. To predict cytomegalovirus infection status, the study brought together high-throughput TCR immunosequencing, statistical association of individual TCRs with disease status, and machine learning. Donor age, sex, ethnicity and CMV serostatus were collected together with the repertoire data. In a later analysis, previously published TCR beta repertoires from 550 to 700 donors were re-analyzed and high-resolution HLA genotyping was added so that TCR occurrence patterns could be studied. The later analysis used no new phenotypic data to find candidate immune exposures, relying instead on TCR beta sequences and their occurrence across donors.

The germline V gene provides CDR1 SGHTA and CDR2 FQGTGA. Relative to germline, V is missing 6 bases and J is missing 0 bases, with 6 bases of the junction outside any gene match. The CDR3 covers 15 residues, taking in both the cysteine and the phenylalanine. The DNA shown is the 45-base CDR3, in frame from base 1. Results and caveats for the whole study, not just this receptor: In a later analysis, several top co-occurrence clusters were reported to appear linked to parvovirus B19, influenza, CMV and Epstein-Barr virus. A total of 164 TCR beta chains were listed by the study as associated with cytomegalovirus. In a later genetic analysis, a missense DCLRE1C variant was associated with V-gene and J-gene trimming of TCR beta chains, and the association was replicated in an independent cohort. According to the authors, the approach could potentially be generalized to other disease states and immunological phenotypes. The only immune exposure information available for the cohort was CMV serostatus. A later analysis found that TCR association rates varied across HLA loci, with DRB1 alleles showing the most associated TCRs and HLA-C alleles the fewest. This cohort had only TCR beta chains sequenced, and the lack of alpha or paired-chain data limited which features could be detected. Cytomegalovirus status was reported to be diagnosed by the classifier with high specificity and sensitivity in both the original and validation cohorts. Linkage disequilibrium might explain the correlated functional status among segregating V segments, but an unknown experimental factor could not be ruled out. A few of the identified cytomegalovirus-associated TCR beta chains were confirmed in vitro to be specific for cytomegalovirus antigens. Broadly in line with IMGT annotations, most TCR beta V segments showed up in productive rearrangements about 90% or about 30% of the time in an earlier analysis of about 500 of the donors. Strong co-occurrence of HLA alleles, especially DR and DQ, made assigning TCR associations to individual alleles difficult. In a later analysis, most CMV-associated TCR beta chains were found to appear HLA-restricted, with HLA associations seemingly driven largely by CMV exposure. Some IMGT-functional V segments, including TRBV6-2 and TRBV6-3, could not be told apart with the 87-base-pair reads, so those segments were excluded. In a later analysis, HLA-associated TCR beta chains were found to be more clonally expanded and to have lower generation probabilities than equally common non-associated chains. HLA typing was unavailable for some donors at each locus, so association tests used only the typed subset. A cluster of highly shared sequence variants was judged likely to represent a technical artifact of the sequencing pipeline. The earlier analysis of some 560 of the donors excluded seventeen rarely observed V segments, including chromosome 9 orphons, because counts were too low. A further reported finding was that TCR beta sequences accurately predicted the HLA-A and HLA-B alleles for most subjects in the first cohort. In a later genetic analysis, fewer N-insertions in productive TCRs were reported among donors in an Asian-associated ancestry cluster than the roughly 700-donor mean. Across donors, most TCR sequences were observed very rarely, whereas some public TCRs were present in many individuals. Roughly uniform sequencing depth across donors was assumed in presence/absence analyses, although this assumption may not hold. Specific HLA alleles were associated with around 18,000 TCR beta sequences at a false discovery rate of 0.05 in a later analysis.

The sequence came from a woman aged 45-65 years in good health and CMV-seropositive. This chain joins TRBV7-3 to TRBJ2-3, with TRBD2 matching 7 junction bases. Material: PBMCs. The nucleotide sequence reads as follows: TGTGCCAGCAGTCCCGGACTAGGTAGCACAGATACGCAGTATTTT. Its translation reads: CASSPGLGSTDTQYF. Supplemented by the reference TRBV7-3 and TRBJ2-3 proteins around the CDR3, the complete variable domain is GAGVSQTPSNKVTEKGKYVELRCDPISGHTALYWYRQSLGQGPEFLIYFQGTGAADDSGLPNDRFFAVRPEGSVSTLKIQRTERGDSAVYLCASSPGLGSTDTQYFGPGTRLTVL.